A selection of T cell receptor beta chains follows, all from one sample in a study of CD8 T cells in ankylosing spondylitis. In TCRdb, the 5' RACE reads were re-called with MiXCR into one record per CDR3 protein. The sample contains 700,000 or so distinct CDR3 sequences, under 20% of which appear only once. Source material: blood, either unsorted or a sorted T cell fraction (not recorded which). The origin of the receptors is a male donor with ankylosing spondylitis. The CDR3 runs from the conserved cysteine through the conserved F or W. Fields, in order: CDR3 DNA, CDR3 protein, V gene, CDR3 length, clone size, J gene, D gene. The D gene is left open where the match is weak. Not every row has a clone size; where given, it reads once, few, many or a size class.

TGCAGCGCGGTAACGCCTAGGGACATTCAGTACTTC	CSAVTPRDIQYF	TRBV29-1	12	few	TRBJ2-4	-
TGTGCCAGCAGCTTAGACTCGGGGCACATCACAGATACGCAGTATTTT	CASSLDSGHITDTQYF	TRBV11-2	16	few	TRBJ2-3	-
TGTGCCAGTAGTACAACAGGGAGCCGGGAGCTGTTTTTT	CASSTTGSRELFF	TRBV19	13	-	TRBJ2-2	-
TGTGCCAGCAGCTTAGGGTCTTCACTAGCGGGAGTAGTGCAGTTCTTC	CASSLGSSLAGVVQFF	TRBV7-9	16	-	TRBJ2-1	TRBD2
TGTGCCAGCAGCCAAGATGGGGGGTTGAGCGATACGCAGTATTTT	CASSQDGGLSDTQYF	TRBV3-1	15	few	TRBJ2-3	-
TGTGCCAGCAGTTTTTTATCGGGCAGCTATAGCAATCAGCCCCAGCATTTT	CASSFLSGSYSNQPQHF	TRBV28	17	-	TRBJ1-5	-
TGCGCCAGCAGCCAGATGAAGGAAAACTATGGCTACACCTTC	CASSQMKENYGYTF	TRBV4-1	14	few	TRBJ1-2	-
TGTGCCAGCAGCTTGTGGGGGGGGCAGGATGGAGATACGCAGTATTTT	CASSLWGGQDGDTQYF	TRBV5-5	16	few	TRBJ2-3	-
TGTGCCAGCAACGAGGGGTGGGATGAGCAGTTCTTC	CASNEGWDEQFF	TRBV6-2/TRBV6-3	12	-	TRBJ2-1	-
TGTGCCAGCAAAACAGGGGGCGGCTCCTACGAGCAGTACTTC	CASKTGGGSYEQYF	TRBV28	14	once	TRBJ2-7	TRBD1
TGTGCCAGCAGCTTGGGAGGGGCCCCCAATCAGCCCCAGCATTTT	CASSLGGAPNQPQHF	TRBV5-6	15	few	TRBJ1-5	-
TGTGCCAGCAGCCAGAGGACTAGCGGGATCAATGAGCAGTTCTTC	CASSQRTSGINEQFF	TRBV9	15	-	TRBJ2-1	TRBD2
TGTGCCAGCACCCCCCAGGGTGGGAGGGTCGGCGATGAGCAGTTCTTC	CASTPQGGRVGDEQFF	TRBV7-2	16	few	TRBJ2-1	TRBD2
TGTGCCAGCAGCCCCACCGGAGGGACAGAGACCCAGTACTTC	CASSPTGGTETQYF	TRBV7-3	14	-	TRBJ2-5	-
TGTGCCAGCAGTCCCCGGGACAGGGACACTTACGAGCAGTACTTC	CASSPRDRDTYEQYF	TRBV6-2/TRBV6-3	15	-	TRBJ2-7	TRBD1
TGTGCCAGCAGGGAGGGGACTAGCAGCTCCTACGAGCAGTACTTC	CASREGTSSSYEQYF	TRBV2	15	-	TRBJ2-7	TRBD2
TGTGCCAGCAGCGGCGGGGGGCTGAGGCAAAAGTTCTTC	CASSGGGLRQKFF	TRBV14	13	few	TRBJ2-1	TRBD2
TGTGCCAGCAGTCAGGGACTAGGACTGTACCAAGAGACCCAGTACTTC	CASSQGLGLYQETQYF	TRBV27	16	-	TRBJ2-5	TRBD2
TGCAGCGTTGACCCGGGACAGGGGGTCAACAATGAGCAGTTCTTC	CSVDPGQGVNNEQFF	TRBV29-1	15	few	TRBJ2-1	TRBD1
TGCAGTGCTAGAGATTGGGGCTGGAGCACAGATACGCAGTATTTT	CSARDWGWSTDTQYF	TRBV20-1	15	-	TRBJ2-3	-
TGTGCCAGCAGTGAAGCCTGGGGCGGAAACTATGGCTACACCTTC	CASSEAWGGNYGYTF	TRBV6-1	15	few	TRBJ1-2	-
TGTGCCAGCAGCTCCTCCGGGACTAGGTCCAATGAGCAGTTCTTC	CASSSSGTRSNEQFF	TRBV7-3	15	-	TRBJ2-1	TRBD2
TGTGCCAGCAGCCAAAGGCAGGGGGCTGGGGCCAACGTCCTGACTTTC	CASSQRQGAGANVLTF	TRBV4-2	16	-	TRBJ2-6	TRBD1
TGTGCCAGCAGCCAAGAAGTGGGGCTAGAGCAGTTCTTC	CASSQEVGLEQFF	TRBV4-2	13	-	TRBJ2-1	-
TGTGCCAGCTCACCCTTCCTGGACAGCGCTGGGGCCAACGTCCTGACTTTC	CASSPFLDSAGANVLTF	TRBV18	17	-	TRBJ2-6	-